This TCR beta chain was captured in a study of CD8 T cells in Susac syndrome. The CDR3 has 14 residues. Trimming took 4 bases from V and 3 from J; bases not matched to a gene: 7. Germline-derived CDR1 and CDR2 are SQVTM and ANQGSEA. cDNA came from about 0.5 to 1 ug RNA primed by random hexamers. MiXCR was run by TCRdb on the immunoSEQ multiplex PCR reads, yielding one entry per CDR3 protein. The table has 75,000 to 95,000 distinct CDR3 sequences, around 95% seen once. Sample: CD8+ T cells from PBMCs. The receptor comes from a human donor with Susac syndrome. The rearrangement links TRBV29-1 to TRBJ2-7; 9 bases agree with TRBD1. The CDR3 sequence is CSVVEGQGRYEQYF. The CDR3 bases are TGCAGCGTTGTAGAGGGACAGGGTCGCTACGAGCAGTACTTC.